This T cell receptor beta chain was recovered during a study of vaccination and CD4 T cells after COVID-19. Study details: Each control was exposed to a CEFX pool, an HIV-1 Nef pool, or no peptide at all.

To note about this clonotype: Its specificity is unknown. Its ends do not fully match the called genes, so a read error is possible.

Sequenced with the Oncomine TCR Beta short-read assay was DNA taken from cultured CD4+ T cells. TCRdb processed the PCR reads anew with MiXCR; each CDR3 protein has one entry. The data show roughly 15,000 distinct CDR3 sequences, around 48% seen once. Treatment noted: approximately 11-day PBMC culture with coronavirus spike peptide pools or control peptides (ViraFEST assay). Expansion of antigen-specific T cells with peptide pools by ViraFEST preceded sequencing of TCRs. Once cultured about eleven days, CD4+ T cells underwent isolation by negative selection. Germline V lookup: CDR1 SNHLY, CDR2 FYNNEI. This CDR3 has 15 residues.

The sequence was collected from a human donor who had recovered from COVID-19. The material sequenced was CD4+ T cells from blood, cultured in vitro. This chain connects TRBV2 to TRBJ1-5; D call uncertain. The CDR3 region is CASSEARYQNQPRHF. In DNA, the CDR3 is TGTGCCAGCAGTGAAGCCCGTTATCAGAATCAGCCCCGGCATTTT. The whole variable domain, remainder taken from reference TRBV2 and TRBJ1-5, is EPEVTQTPSHQVTQMGQEVILRCVPISNHLYFYWYRQILGQKVEFLVSFYNNEISEKSEIFDDQFSVERPDGSNFTLKIRSTKLEDSAMYFCASSEARYQNQPRHFGDGTRLSIL.